These 17 T cell receptor beta chains were sequenced from one sample in a study of blood T cell repertoires in COVID-19. The protocol was immunoSEQ multiplex PCR, while the TCRdb copy is restricted to in-frame clones and leaves out a portion. This table holds about 260,000 clones, 80% to 90% found once. Specimen: peripheral blood. These receptors originate from a woman aged 50 to 65 with acute or convalescent COVID-19.

The chain links TRBV20-1 to TRBJ2-7; TRBD2 might be the D (6 bases). The CDR3 loop spans 14 amino acids. The V end was cut by 3 bases, the J end by 3 bases, with 15 bases between. Germline assignment: CDR1 DFQATT and CDR2 SNEGSKA (reference sequence). The CDR3 sequence: CSASMASAIYEQYF. The CDR3 DNA reads as TGCAGTGCTAGTATGGCTAGCGCTATCTACGAGCAGTACTTC.

This chain links TRBV28 with TRBJ2-5, with D maybe TRBD2 (6 bases). Trimming removed 5 bases at V and 1 base at J, with 11 bases between. Germline lookup yields CDR1 MDHEN and CDR2 SYDVKM. There are 14 residues in the CDR3. CDR3 in amino acids: CASSRPGVQETQYF. In DNA form, the CDR3 reads TGTGCCAGCAGTCGGCCGGGGGTCCAAGAGACCCAGTACTTC.

The gene calls are TRBV18 and TRBJ2-7; D possibly corresponds to TRBD1 (6 bases). V gave up 0 bases and J gave up 0 bases, with 12 bases separating them. The CDR3 totals 16 residues. CDR1 and CDR2 (germline): KGHSH, LQKENI. The CDR3 loop reads CASSPPRDISSYEQYF. For the CDR3, the DNA is TGTGCCAGCTCACCACCCCGGGACATTAGCTCCTACGAGCAGTACTTC.

The rearrangement links TRBV29-1 to TRBJ2-3; D is undetermined. Trimming removed 2 bases at V and 4 bases at J, with 13 bases between. The CDR3 is made up of 14 amino acids. Germline CDR1 is SQVTM and CDR2 is ANQGSEA. Here the CDR3 reads CSVEYPVMPDTQYF. The DNA of the CDR3 is TGCAGCGTTGAATATCCGGTAATGCCAGATACGCAGTATTTT.

This chain connects TRBV18 to TRBJ2-1, with 7 bases lining up with TRBD2. The germline CDR1 and CDR2 sequences are KGHSH and LQKENI. The length of the CDR3 is 15 residues. J lost 9 bases, V lost 0 bases, and 8 bases had no gene match. The CDR3, as DNA: TGTGCCAGCTCACCACCGGCTAGCGGACCGATTGAGCAGTTCTTC. It specifies CASSPPASGPIEQFF.

This chain uses TRBV5-4 with TRBJ1-1; 7 bases agree with TRBD1. Germline V gives CDR1 SGHNT, CDR2 YYREEE (reference sequence). J gave up 5 bases and V 4 bases, and 2 bases lay outside the gene matches. This CDR3 is 12 amino acids long. The CDR3, as DNA: TGTGCCAGCAGCGACAGGGTAACTGAAGCTTTCTTT. It translates to CASSDRVTEAFF. Based on the CDR3 plus reference TRBV5-4 and TRBJ1-1, the full variable domain is ETGVTQSPTHLIKTRGQQVTLRCSSQSGHNTVSWYQQALGQGPQFIFQYYREEENGRGNFPPRFSGLQFPNYSSELNVNALELDDSALYLCASSDRVTEAFFGQGTRLTVV.

This clone was observed a single time. The chain carries TRBV18 and TRBJ2-1; D may be TRBD2 (6 bases). With 2 bases removed from V and 5 bases from J, the gap between germline ends came to 19 bases. In germline, CDR1 is KGHSH, CDR2 LQKENI. This CDR3 is 17 amino acids long. CDR3 nucleotides: TGTGCCAGCTCACCATTTGAAGGACTACCATTGGACAATGAGCAGTTCTTC. Translated, it gives CASSPFEGLPLDNEQFF.

V is TRBV5-3 and J is TRBJ2-5, with a tentative D call TRBD2 (6 bases). TRBV5-3 is recorded as an ORF, its role being uncertain. This CDR3 is 16 amino acids long. Trimming stripped 5 bases from V and 5 bases from J, with 22 bases between. The CDR3 nucleotides read TGTGCCAGAAGGTACCTCCGGGACTCCCACCTGGAGACCCAGTACTTC. It translates to CARRYLRDSHLETQYF.

The genes are TRBV7-2 and TRBJ2-5, with D tentatively TRBD2 (5 bases). Trimming cost V 3 bases and J 5 bases, with 13 bases left between them. Germline V gives CDR1 SGHTA, CDR2 FQGNSA. The CDR3 is 14 amino acids. The CDR3 nucleotides are TGTGCCAGCAGCTTGGAGCGGTTTTGGGAGACCCAGTACTTC. Protein: CASSLERFWETQYF.

This clone was counted between two and nine times. V and J are TRBV5-1 and TRBJ2-3, with D tentatively TRBD1 (6 bases). V was trimmed by 4 bases and J by 0 bases, leaving 12 bases between them. The CDR3 sequence is 15 residues long. Germline CDR1 is SGHRS and CDR2 is YFSETQ. CDR3 region: CASSGGEGSTDTQYF. DNA for the CDR3: TGCGCCAGCAGCGGGGGCGAGGGAAGCACAGATACGCAGTATTTT. Full variable domain (rest looked up from reference TRBV5-1 and TRBJ2-3): KAGVTQTPRYLIKTRGQQVTLSCSPISGHRSVSWYQQTPGQGLQFLFEYFSETQRNKGNFPGRFSGRQFSNSRSEMNVSTLELGDSALYLCASSGGEGSTDTQYFGPGTRLTVL.

The rearrangement links TRBV27 to TRBJ2-7; 11 bases are a match to TRBD2. This CDR3 is 14 amino acids long. Germline values: CDR1 MNHEY, CDR2 SMNVEV (reference sequence). Trimming removed 3 bases from V and 6 bases from J; junction bases left unmatched: 4. The CDR3 sequence: CASSFFLAGGEQYF. CDR3 sequence (DNA): TGTGCCAGCAGTTTCTTCCTAGCGGGAGGCGAGCAGTACTTC.

The chain carries TRBV27 and TRBJ2-7; possible D gene TRBD2, 5 bases. The V gene lost 7 bases and the J gene lost 2 bases, with 12 bases spanning the gap. From germline, CDR1 is MNHEY and CDR2 SMNVEV (reference sequence). The CDR3 consists of 13 residues. CDR3 DNA sequence: TGTGCCAGCACTTCGGGGTACACCTACGAGCAGTACTTC. It yields the protein CASTSGYTYEQYF.

V and J are TRBV30 and TRBJ1-6; 9 bases agree with TRBD1. Germline V gene lookup returns CDR1 GTSNPN and CDR2 SVGIG (reference sequence). The V and J ends lost 0 bases and 2 bases, in that order; junction bases with no gene match: 5. CDR3 length: 17 residues. The CDR3 loop reads CAWSVTGGTTYNSPLHF. The CDR3 nucleotides read TGTGCCTGGAGTGTGACAGGGGGTACGACCTATAATTCACCCCTCCACTTT.

The rearrangement uses TRBV18 and TRBJ2-1; D might be TRBD1 (7 bases). The ends were cut back, 4 bases at V and 5 bases at J, with 12 bases in the middle. Germline V CDR1 and CDR2: KGHSH, LQKENI. The CDR3 sequence is 14 residues long. The CDR3 DNA follows: TGTGCCAGCTCACGTCAGGGGGGTCACAATGAGCAGTTCTTC. Amino acid sequence: CASSRQGGHNEQFF.

V and J are TRBV4-2 and TRBJ1-1, with 8 bases lining up with TRBD1. J gave up 3 bases and V 4 bases, and 10 bases lay outside the gene matches. The CDR3 has 16 amino acids. The germline CDR1 and CDR2 sequences are LGHNA and YNFKEQ. The CDR3 reads CASSLRTGREDTEAFF. The CDR3 DNA follows: TGTGCCAGCAGCCTAAGGACAGGGAGGGAGGACACTGAAGCTTTCTTT.

The gene calls are TRBV24-1 and TRBJ2-1; 14 bases align to TRBD2. The CDR3 has 16 amino acids. Per the germline V gene, CDR1 is KGHDR and CDR2 is SFDVKD. J lost 8 bases, V lost 4 bases, and 6 bases had no gene match. CDR3 loop: CATSDPGLAGGHEQFF. The CDR3 DNA follows: TGTGCCACCAGTGACCCTGGACTAGCGGGAGGCCATGAGCAGTTCTTC.

Here the CDR3 reads CASSLYRGMNTEAFF. The CDR3 nucleotides are TGTGCCAGCAGTTTATATCGGGGTATGAACACTGAAGCTTTCTTT. The chain recombines TRBV27 with TRBJ1-1; D uncertain. This CDR3 has 15 amino acids. Germline loops: CDR1 MNHEY, CDR2 SMNVEV (reference sequence). Trimming pared 1 base from V and 0 bases from J, leaving 9 bases between.